This passage covers 30 T cell receptor beta chains from one sample sequenced in a study of cytomegalovirus exposure and HLA in healthy donors. Primers for the PCR totalled 60 Vbeta and 13 Jbeta. Produced via immunoSEQ multiplex PCR; TCRdb's table is partial and in-frame only. Among 100,000 to 150,000 clones listed, about 80% were seen once. The material sequenced was PBMCs. The receptors come from a man aged 40-55 years in good health and CMV-seronegative.

V usage is TRBV7-2 and J usage is TRBJ2-7; 11 nucleotides match TRBD1. This CDR3 is built from 16 residues. Germline V gene sequence: CDR1 SGHTA, CDR2 FQGNSA. V lost 5 bases, J lost 6 bases, and 12 bases stayed unmatched. The CDR3 is CASSPALRTGGVEQYF. Here the CDR3 DNA reads TGTGCCAGCAGCCCGGCCCTCCGGACAGGGGGCGTCGAGCAGTACTTC.

By frequency in the sample, this clone is medium-sized. The genes are TRBV15 and TRBJ1-1; 7 positions match TRBD1. V lost 4 bases, J lost 7 bases, and 9 bases stayed unmatched. CDR1 is LNHNV and CDR2 is YYDKDF in the germline V gene (reference sequence). This CDR3 region has 14 residues. The CDR3 region has the DNA TGTGCCACCAGCACTCGAGAGGGGGCGTTTGAAGCTTTCTTT. It yields the protein CATSTREGAFEAFF.

The chain combines TRBV29-1 with TRBJ2-1; 15 bases align to TRBD2. Germline V CDR1 and CDR2: SQVTM, ANQGSEA. V lost 2 bases, J lost 1 base, and 9 bases stayed unmatched. The CDR3 loop spans 19 amino acids. The CDR3 spells CSVERRTSGRARSYNEQFF. CDR3 nucleotide sequence: TGCAGCGTTGAAAGGAGGACTAGCGGGAGGGCCAGGTCCTACAATGAGCAGTTCTTC.

V and J are TRBV11-2 and TRBJ2-7, with unresolved D. V lost 0 bases to trimming and J lost 6 bases, with 6 bases between them. The CDR3 contains 12 residues. Germline values: CDR1 SGHAT, CDR2 FQNNGV. CDR3 sequence: CASSLDLGEQYF. DNA of the CDR3: TGTGCCAGCAGCTTAGATCTCGGCGAGCAGTACTTC.

The genes are TRBV4-1 and TRBJ1-2, with TRBD1 identical over 12 bases. Germline trimming cut 4 bases from V and 7 bases from J; bases unmatched to any gene: 7. The CDR3 is 15 amino acids. Germline V gene lookup returns CDR1 MGHRA and CDR2 YSYEKL. Written as DNA, the CDR3 is TGCGCCAGCAGCCTAGGGGGACAGGGGGCAGTTGGCTACACCTTC. Translating gives CASSLGGQGAVGYTF.

The chain links TRBV5-6 to TRBJ2-6; TRBD2 aligns across 9 bases. J was trimmed by 0 bases and V by 0 bases; bases with no gene match: 7. This CDR3 is 19 amino acids long. Germline V lookup: CDR1 SGHDT, CDR2 YYEEEE. The CDR3 is CASSLAGGGGASGANVLTF. CDR3 nucleotides: TGTGCCAGCAGCTTGGCCGGGGGCGGGGGGGCCTCTGGGGCCAACGTCCTGACTTTC.

This clone was counted a single time. The chain has TRBV30 and TRBJ1-5, with D possibly matching TRBD1 (6 bases). Germline CDR1 reads GTSNPN; CDR2 reads SVGIG (reference sequence). V lost 1 base, J lost 4 bases, and 11 bases lay in between. The CDR3 is 14 residues long. The CDR3 spells CAWSAGTLNQPQHF. Here the CDR3 DNA reads TGTGCCTGGAGTGCCGGGACACTAAATCAGCCCCAGCATTTT.

The chain is built from TRBV19 and TRBJ1-6, with D maybe TRBD1 (6 bases). Germline V gene lookup returns CDR1 LNHDA and CDR2 SQIVND (reference sequence). The length of the CDR3 is 15 residues. V dropped 0 bases and J dropped 10 bases, with 13 bases sitting between them. Here the CDR3 reads CASSIDDQRGSPLHF. Written as DNA, the CDR3 is TGTGCCAGTAGTATAGATGACCAGAGGGGGTCACCCCTCCACTTT.

The chain joins TRBV28 to TRBJ1-2; TRBD1 is a possible D gene (5 bases). V lost 5 bases and J 7 bases, leaving 11 bases between the germline ends. The CDR3 contains 12 residues. Germline lookup yields CDR1 MDHEN and CDR2 SYDVKM. The CDR3 reads CASSPGVGGYTF. The CDR3 region has the DNA TGTGCCAGCAGTCCGGGGGTGGGTGGCTACACCTTC.

This chain connects TRBV14 to TRBJ2-1; no reliable D call. The ends were cut back, 1 base at V and 10 bases at J, with 14 bases in the middle. This CDR3 contains 14 residues. Germline lookup yields CDR1 SGHDN and CDR2 FVKESK. The CDR3 nucleotides read TGTGCCAGCAGCCAAGTGTTTATTATGGGCGAGCAGTTCTTC. It specifies CASSQVFIMGEQFF.

V is TRBV7-9 and J is TRBJ2-6; 7 bases are a match to TRBD1. The CDR3 is 18 residues long. CDR1 SEHNR and CDR2 FQNEAQ come from the germline V gene (reference sequence). J was trimmed by 0 bases and V by 4 bases; bases with no gene match: 9. Here the CDR3 reads CASSYPRDRPSGANVLTF. CDR3 bases: TGTGCCAGCAGCTACCCACGGGACAGACCCTCTGGGGCCAACGTCCTGACTTTC.

This clone was seen a single time. The chain carries TRBV2 and TRBJ1-2; possibly TRBD1 for D (6 bases). The germline V and J ends were trimmed by 4 bases and 7 bases, with 10 bases remaining between them. CDR1 is SNHLY and CDR2 is FYNNEI in the germline V gene. This CDR3 has 12 amino acids. CDR3 region: CASSVAGVGYTF. Written as DNA, the CDR3 is TGTGCCAGCAGTGTGGCAGGGGTTGGCTACACCTTC.

As for this clone: The junction differs from germline at one of its ends, possibly a read error. Other nucleotide sequences from this sample produce the same CDR3. The chain combines TRBV7-9 with TRBJ1-1, with D perhaps TRBD1 (5 bases). CDR3 length: 14 residues. From germline, CDR1 is SEHNR and CDR2 FQNEAQ (reference sequence). The CDR3 loop reads CASSFSWGYTEAFF. CDR3 sequence (DNA): TGTGCCAGCAGCTTCTCGTGGGGCTACACCGAAGCTTTCTTT.

This chain uses TRBV7-7 with TRBJ2-6; 9 nucleotides agree with TRBD1. Looked up from germline, CDR1 is SSHAT and CDR2 is FNYEAQ (reference sequence). J lost 0 bases, V lost 1 base, and 13 bases had no gene match. The CDR3 runs to 21 residues. The CDR3 nucleotides are TGTGCCAGCAGCTTAGAGGTGACAGGGGGGATCCCCTACTCTGGGGCCAACGTCCTGACTTTC. Residues: CASSLEVTGGIPYSGANVLTF.

This clone was picked up one time. This chain joins TRBV2 and TRBJ1-2; TRBD1 aligns across 7 bases. CDR1 and CDR2 (germline): SNHLY, FYNNEI. V lost 7 bases, J lost 10 bases, and 15 bases stayed unmatched. The CDR3 consists of 14 residues. CDR3 in DNA: TGTGCCAGCACCGGGACAGCCAAAGGAGAACCCTACACCTTC. Residues: CASTGTAKGEPYTF.

This sequence joins TRBV27 and TRBJ2-5; 9 bases match TRBD1. The germline V gene has CDR1 MNHEY and CDR2 SMNVEV (reference sequence). The junction had 6 bases not matched to a gene; V was cut back by 4 bases and J by 3 bases. This CDR3 is 15 amino acids long. This CDR3 reads CASSSQTGGKETQYF. In DNA, the CDR3 is TGTGCCAGCAGTTCCCAGACAGGGGGAAAAGAGACCCAGTACTTC.

This clone occurred once. The V gene is TRBV5-1, the J gene TRBJ2-3, with a weak D call TRBD1 (6 bases). This CDR3 has 16 amino acids. V was cut by 4 bases and J by 1 base, with 16 bases left in between. Germline CDR1 SGHRS, CDR2 YFSETQ. In nucleotides, the CDR3 is TGCGCCAGCAGCCGGTCGTCCCAGGGGCGCACAGATACGCAGTATTTT. It encodes CASSRSSQGRTDTQYF.

The chain combines TRBV4-2 with TRBJ2-3, with a weak D call TRBD2 (6 bases). CDR3 length equals 15 residues. V lost 0 bases and J 5 bases, leaving 12 bases between the germline ends. Per germline, CDR1 LGHNA and CDR2 YNFKEQ. The CDR3 region has the DNA TGTGCCAGCAGCCAAGATCCCGGGACTGGAGATACGCAGTATTTT. Protein product: CASSQDPGTGDTQYF.

The table lists this clone with a count of one. The V gene is TRBV6-1, the J gene TRBJ2-7, with D perhaps TRBD1 (5 bases). The CDR3 loop spans 12 amino acids. Germline loops: CDR1 MNHNS, CDR2 SASEGT. Between the trimmed V and J ends, which lost 7 bases and 6 bases, there was a span of 13 bases. Here the CDR3 DNA reads TGTGCCAGCACCTTGGACAACCCCGAGCAGTACTTC. Translated, it gives CASTLDNPEQYF.

In this sample, this clone turned up once. J is TRBJ1-5 and V is TRBV19; TRBD1 is a possible D gene (6 bases). The germline V gene has CDR1 LNHDA and CDR2 SQIVND (reference sequence). There are 16 residues in the CDR3. V lost 4 bases and J lost 4, with 17 bases in between. The CDR3 region has the DNA TGTGCCAGTAGTACTCGGACAGAGGGTACTAATCAGCCCCAGCATTTT. Residues: CASSTRTEGTNQPQHF.

V gene TRBV30 combines with J gene TRBJ2-7; 8 bases match TRBD1. Trimming took 5 bases from V and 3 from J; bases not matched to a gene: 3. The CDR3 covers 12 residues. Germline V gene sequence: CDR1 GTSNPN, CDR2 SVGIG (reference sequence). This CDR3 reads CAWSGQGYEQYF. The DNA of the CDR3 is TGTGCCTGGTCCGGACAGGGCTACGAGCAGTACTTC.

This chain connects TRBV28 to TRBJ2-7; a weak D match, TRBD1 (5 bases). V lost 3 bases and J 0 bases, leaving 9 bases between the germline ends. The germline gives CDR1 MDHEN, CDR2 SYDVKM. The CDR3 has 14 residues. The CDR3 loop is CASSLVGASYEQYF. Written as DNA, the CDR3 is TGTGCCAGCAGTTTGGTAGGGGCCTCCTACGAGCAGTACTTC.

This clone was seen once. This sequence joins TRBV29-1 and TRBJ1-4; D is possibly TRBD1 (5 bases). Germline V lookup: CDR1 SQVTM, CDR2 ANQGSEA. The CDR3 runs to 13 residues. V lost 7 bases and J lost 7, with 16 bases in between. CDR3 in amino acids: CSAGGGGREKLFF. The CDR3 coding sequence is TGCAGCGCTGGGGGGGGAGGTCGTGAAAAACTGTTTTTT.

This clone has just one count. The V and J genes are TRBV28 and TRBJ2-7; 7 bases are a match to TRBD1. CDR3 size: 12 residues. Per germline, CDR1 MDHEN and CDR2 SYDVKM. The V segment lost 8 bases and the J segment 11 bases; nucleotides outside the gene matches: 12. The CDR3 region is CASGTRQGQKYF. As DNA, the CDR3 is TGTGCCAGCGGAACCCGACAGGGCCAAAAGTACTTC.

This clone has just a few counts. Germline is not matched at one junction end, which may reflect a read error. The chain couples TRBV5-1 to TRBJ2-7, with TRBD1 matching over 8 bases. CDR1 is SGHRS, CDR2 YFSETQ, per germline. The CDR3 runs 14 residues. The CDR3 nucleotides read TGCGCCAGCAGCTACGGACAGGGCTCCAACGAGCAGTACTTC. This translates into CASSYGQGSNEQYF.

CDR3 nucleotide sequence: TGTGCCAGCCGAGACAGGGGTACCGGGGAGCTGTTTTTT. Amino acid sequence: CASRDRGTGELFF. V usage is TRBV27 and J usage is TRBJ2-2; 8 bases agree with TRBD1. V lost 8 bases and J lost 5; bases outside the gene matches: 4. CDR3 length: 13 amino acids. The germline V gene has CDR1 MNHEY and CDR2 SMNVEV (reference sequence).

This CDR3 is CASSFGRGSSYEQYF. The CDR3 DNA follows: TGTGCCAGCAGCTTTGGAAGGGGATCCTCCTACGAGCAGTACTTC. The chain couples TRBV7-9 to TRBJ2-7, with a weak D call TRBD1 (5 bases). V was trimmed by 3 bases and J by 0 bases, leaving 12 bases between them. CDR1 and CDR2 from the germline V gene are SEHNR and FQNEAQ (reference sequence). CDR3 length: 15 amino acids.

The gene calls are TRBV6-1 and TRBJ2-7; 8 bases line up with TRBD1. From germline, CDR1 is MNHNS and CDR2 SASEGT. J was trimmed by 3 bases and V by 0 bases; bases with no gene match: 4. This CDR3 comprises 15 residues. This chain's CDR3 is CASSEATGVNYEQYF. For the CDR3, the DNA is TGTGCCAGCAGTGAAGCGACAGGGGTTAACTACGAGCAGTACTTC.

The chain carries TRBV4-1 and TRBJ1-1; 9 bases match TRBD1. V was pared by 5 bases and J by 5 bases, with 6 bases of the junction left unmatched. This CDR3 contains 14 residues. CDR1 MGHRA and CDR2 YSYEKL come from the germline V gene. The CDR3 region is CASSDPGQGTEAFF. CDR3 DNA sequence: TGCGCCAGCAGCGACCCAGGACAGGGGACTGAAGCTTTCTTT.

The chain has TRBV29-1 and TRBJ2-1; D is possibly TRBD1 (7 bases). This CDR3 spans 19 amino acids. Looked up from germline, CDR1 is SQVTM and CDR2 is ANQGSEA. V lost 6 bases to trimming and J lost 0 bases, with 27 bases between them. The CDR3 reads CSVGGTAHILMGSYNEQFF. As DNA, the CDR3 is TGCAGCGTAGGAGGGACAGCCCACATCCTTATGGGCTCCTACAATGAGCAGTTCTTC.